The 10 T cell receptor beta chains presented below share a single source sample, sequenced in a study of blood T cells in healthy people across ages. Together with a sample-barcoded 5' primer, a J-beta primer mix was included in a second PCR lasting about 7 to 11 cycles. TCRdb redid the calling of the 5' RACE reads with MiXCR, one entry per CDR3 protein. The sample consists of about a million distinct CDR3 sequences, around 49% of them appearing once. The sequencing sample was made of blood. The receptors originated from a man aged 25-45 years in good health.

The chain uses TRBV20-1 and TRBJ2-1, with 7 bases aligning to TRBD2. The CDR3 sequence is 15 residues long. After removal of 2 bases from V and 1 base from J, the junction contained 5 bases not matched to a gene. Per the germline V gene, CDR1 is DFQATT and CDR2 is SNEGSKA (reference sequence). This CDR3 reads CSARQAGESYNEQFF. The CDR3 DNA sequence: TGCAGTGCTAGACAGGCGGGGGAGTCCTACAATGAGCAGTTCTTC.

V usage is TRBV12-3 or TRBV12-4 and J usage is TRBJ2-3; 10 nucleotides line up with TRBD1. The trim removed 5 bases at V and 4 bases at J, leaving 6 bases unmatched. The CDR3 has 15 amino acids. The DNA of the CDR3 is TGTGCCAGCAGTCCCGGGACAGGGGCCCCAGATACGCAGTATTTT. Its protein is CASSPGTGAPDTQYF.

CDR3 DNA sequence: TGTGCCAGCAGCGGGAGTTTAGGGGCAGATACGCAGTATTTT. This gives the protein CASSGSLGADTQYF. The gene calls are TRBV4-2 and TRBJ2-3; D tentatively fits TRBD1 or TRBD2 (5 bases each). Germline V gene data show CDR1 as LGHNA and CDR2 as YNFKEQ. V gave up 5 bases and J gave up 4 bases, with 13 bases separating them. The CDR3 contains 14 residues.

The chain has TRBV2 and TRBJ1-4; D possibly corresponds to TRBD1 (6 bases). The ends were cut back, 6 bases at V and 3 bases at J, with 14 bases in the middle. Germline assignment: CDR1 SNHLY and CDR2 FYNNEI. The CDR3 contains 15 residues. Here the CDR3 reads CASRPQGTANEKLFF. The DNA of the CDR3 is TGTGCCAGCAGACCTCAGGGGACGGCTAATGAAAAACTGTTTTTT.

This clonotype was detected a few times. The chain is built from TRBV28 and TRBJ2-7; D could derive from TRBD1 or TRBD2 (5 bases each). Trimming left V 1 base short and J 3 bases short, with 10 bases between. The CDR3 runs to 14 residues. Germline V lookup: CDR1 MDHEN, CDR2 SYDVKM. This CDR3 reads CASSLYGADYEQYF. CDR3 nucleotide sequence: TGTGCCAGCAGTTTATACGGGGCCGACTACGAGCAGTACTTC.

V and J are TRBV4-3 and TRBJ1-1, with D unresolved. Trimming pared 4 bases from V and 11 bases from J, leaving 14 bases between. The CDR3 consists of 12 residues. Germline V gene data show CDR1 as LGHNA and CDR2 as YSLEER. The DNA for the CDR3 is TGCGCCAGCAGCCTATCCCACCAGCGGGCTTTCTTT. Its protein is CASSLSHQRAFF.

This chain connects TRBV7-2 to TRBJ1-6; tentatively, D is TRBD1 (5 bases). Trimming removed 1 base from V and 10 bases from J, with 20 bases in between. CDR3 length equals 17 residues. Germline V CDR1 and CDR2: SGHTA, FQGNSA. CDR3 sequence reads: CASSLGPRGGSVSPLHF. CDR3 DNA sequence: TGTGCCAGCAGCTTAGGCCCCCGGGGGGGATCAGTATCACCCCTCCACTTT.

The genes are TRBV24-1 and TRBJ2-1, with a possible D match to TRBD1 (6 bases). Trimming pared 10 bases from V and 4 bases from J, leaving 19 bases between. The CDR3 spans 15 residues. Germline assignment: CDR1 KGHDR and CDR2 SFDVKD. CDR3 sequence: CATATGNERYNEQFF. The CDR3 DNA reads TGTGCCACGGCCACAGGGAACGAACGGTACAATGAGCAGTTCTTC.

The chain combines TRBV7-3 with TRBJ1-2; D perhaps matches TRBD1 (6 bases). The V gene lost 4 bases and the J gene lost 13 bases, with 13 bases spanning the gap. This CDR3 comprises 11 residues. Germline CDR1 SGHTA, CDR2 FQGTGA. Here the CDR3 DNA reads TGTGCCAGCAGCTCAGCCGGGACATTCACCTTC. Translation gives CASSSAGTFTF.

The chain uses TRBV7-2 and TRBJ1-6; D not certain. Between the trimmed V and J ends, which lost 1 base and 14 bases, there was a span of 18 bases. Germline-derived CDR1 and CDR2 are SGHTA and FQGNSA. This CDR3 comprises 15 residues. The CDR3 region is CASSLDGRTPQALHF. The CDR3 DNA sequence: TGTGCCAGCAGCTTAGATGGGAGGACTCCCCAGGCCCTCCACTTT.